These 4 T cell receptor beta chains were sequenced from one sample in a study of cytomegalovirus exposure and HLA in healthy donors. 13 Jbeta primers and 60 Vbeta primers were used for the PCR. The method was immunoSEQ multiplex PCR; TCRdb's version includes in-frame clones alone and lacks a portion of them. The sample contains under 150,000 clones, about 84% of which appear only once. The sample taken for sequencing was PBMCs. The receptor set was obtained from a woman aged 40 to 50 in good health and CMV-seropositive.

This clone was seen a handful of times. The V and J genes are TRBV7-2 and TRBJ2-5; 7 bases are a match to TRBD1. There are 14 residues in the CDR3. J was trimmed by 1 base and V by 5 bases; bases with no gene match: 4. Germline CDR1 reads SGHTA; CDR2 reads FQGNSA. The CDR3 bases are TGTGCCAGCAGCCAACACAGGGGCCAAGAGACCCAGTACTTC. Its translation is CASSQHRGQETQYF.

The chain combines TRBV27 with TRBJ1-2, with 11 bases identical to TRBD1. V lost 10 bases to trimming and J lost 13 bases; unmatched junction nucleotides: 11. Germline CDR1 is MNHEY and CDR2 is SMNVEV (reference sequence). The CDR3 consists of 12 residues. CDR3 in amino acids: CATWRTGGLRTF. Written as DNA, the CDR3 is TGTGCCACCTGGAGGACAGGGGGCTTACGCACCTTC.

The chain joins TRBV12-5 to TRBJ2-7, with 8 positions matching TRBD2. V was clipped by 4 bases and J by 2 bases; unmatched bases: 10. The CDR3 contains 16 residues. Per the germline V gene, CDR1 is LGHNT and CDR2 is FRNRAP. The CDR3 spells CASGSFGRAGAYEQYF. The CDR3, as DNA: TGTGCTAGTGGTTCCTTCGGGAGGGCGGGAGCCTACGAGCAGTACTTC.

V is TRBV27 and J is TRBJ1-2, with D unresolved. Germline CDR1 and CDR2: MNHEY and SMNVEV (reference sequence). Between the trimmed V and J ends, which lost 10 bases and 3 bases, there was a span of 18 bases. This CDR3 has 14 amino acids. The CDR3 region is CATKKFDGDYGYTF. CDR3 bases: TGTGCCACCAAGAAATTCGACGGGGACTATGGCTACACCTTC.